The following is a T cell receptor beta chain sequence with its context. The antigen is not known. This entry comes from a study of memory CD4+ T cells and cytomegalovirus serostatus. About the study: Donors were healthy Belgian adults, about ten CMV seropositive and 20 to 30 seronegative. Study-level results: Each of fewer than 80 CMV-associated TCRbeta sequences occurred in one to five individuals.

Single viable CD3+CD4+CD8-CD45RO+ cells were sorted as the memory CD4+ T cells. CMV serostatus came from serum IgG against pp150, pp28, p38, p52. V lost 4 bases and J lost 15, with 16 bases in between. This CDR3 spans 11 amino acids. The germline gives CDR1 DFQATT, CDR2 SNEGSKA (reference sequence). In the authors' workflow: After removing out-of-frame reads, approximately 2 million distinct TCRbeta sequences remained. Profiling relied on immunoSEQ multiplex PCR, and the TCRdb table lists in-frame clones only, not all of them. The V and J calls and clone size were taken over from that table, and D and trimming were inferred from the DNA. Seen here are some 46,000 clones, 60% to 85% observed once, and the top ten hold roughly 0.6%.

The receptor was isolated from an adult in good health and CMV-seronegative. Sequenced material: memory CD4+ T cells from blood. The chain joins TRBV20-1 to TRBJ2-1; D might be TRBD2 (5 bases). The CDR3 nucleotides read TGCAGTGCTAAGGGTCGGGGAAAGTGGTTCTTC. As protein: CSAKGRGKWFF.